The 16 T cell receptor beta chains listed next were all sequenced from one sample in a study of blood T cell repertoires in COVID-19. Sequenced by immunoSEQ multiplex PCR; TCRdb stores in-frame clones only, minus some. The sample records a few hundred thousand clones, roughly 91% being singletons. Sequenced sample: PBMCs or T cells enriched from blood (not recorded which). The receptors shown here come from a man aged 25 to 40 in a cohort exposed to, infected with or recovered from COVID-19 (not recorded which).

V usage is TRBV18 and J usage is TRBJ1-5; 8 bases fit TRBD1. This CDR3 is 15 amino acids long. Germline V gives CDR1 KGHSH, CDR2 LQKENI. V shed 6 bases and J 5 bases; nucleotides not matched to a gene: 9. CDR3 in amino acids: CASSQTGGPDQPQHF. The CDR3 region has the DNA TGTGCCAGCTCTCAAACAGGGGGTCCTGATCAGCCCCAGCATTTT.

The rearrangement joins TRBV27 to TRBJ2-7, with D tentatively TRBD1 (5 bases). The CDR3 covers 14 residues. Germline CDR1 MNHEY, CDR2 SMNVEV (reference sequence). The V end lost 8 bases, the J end lost 1 base, and 15 bases lay between the germline ends. For the CDR3, the DNA is TGTGCCAGCGGGGCTCAATCCGTTTCCTACGAGCAGTACTTC. Its translation is CASGAQSVSYEQYF.

The rearrangement joins TRBV5-6 to TRBJ1-5; tentative D call: TRBD1 (5 bases). Trimming cost V 0 bases and J 6 bases, with 13 bases left between them. Germline values: CDR1 SGHDT, CDR2 YYEEEE. The CDR3 is 15 amino acids. The CDR3 sequence: CASSLGQLQGQPQHF. In DNA form, the CDR3 reads TGTGCCAGCAGCTTGGGACAGCTTCAGGGTCAGCCCCAGCATTTT.

A few counts support this clone. The V gene is TRBV27, the J gene TRBJ2-5; possible D gene TRBD2, 6 bases. CDR3 length: 16 residues. The germline V gene encodes CDR1 MNHEY and CDR2 SMNVEV (reference sequence). Trimming left V 5 bases short and J 3 bases short, with 19 bases between. CDR3 sequence (DNA): TGTGCCAGCAGTCTAAGTATCGGGACTCGTAAAGAGACCCAGTACTTC. Protein: CASSLSIGTRKETQYF.

The rearrangement links TRBV7-9 to TRBJ1-1; 7 positions match TRBD1. With V trimmed by 5 bases and J by 7 bases, 4 bases remained unmatched. Per the germline V gene, CDR1 is SEHNR and CDR2 is FQNEAQ (reference sequence). This CDR3 contains 12 residues. The CDR3 sequence: CASSQGGGEAFF. The CDR3 DNA sequence: TGTGCCAGCAGCCAAGGGGGCGGTGAAGCTTTCTTT.

V usage is TRBV6-5 and J usage is TRBJ1-2, with 8 bases matching TRBD1. Trimming removed 5 bases from V and 7 bases from J; junction bases left unmatched: 6. The CDR3 consists of 13 residues. Germline V gives CDR1 MNHEY, CDR2 SVGAGI. The CDR3 DNA reads as TGTGCCAGCAGTCCAGACAGGGGCGGTGGCTACACCTTC. Its translation: CASSPDRGGGYTF.

V and J are TRBV28 and TRBJ1-2; TRBD1 agrees at 8 bases. This CDR3 has 15 amino acids. J gave up 7 bases and V 2 bases, and 9 bases lay outside the gene matches. From germline, CDR1 is MDHEN and CDR2 SYDVKM. Here the CDR3 reads CASSLEGRGLLGYTF. CDR3 sequence (DNA): TGTGCCAGCAGTTTAGAAGGCAGGGGGCTTCTTGGCTACACCTTC.

Here the CDR3 reads CASSLGTSGTDTQYF. Written as DNA, the CDR3 is TGTGCCAGCAGCTTAGGGACTAGCGGGACCGATACGCAGTATTTT. V and J are TRBV11-1 and TRBJ2-3; 12 bases agree with TRBD2. The CDR3 is made up of 15 amino acids. From germline, CDR1 is SGHAT and CDR2 FQDESV (reference sequence). V dropped 1 base and J dropped 6; count of bases not matched to a gene: 2.

This rearrangement joins TRBV28 to TRBJ1-2; D possibly corresponds to TRBD1 (6 bases). V lost 5 bases and J 0 bases, leaving 13 bases between the germline ends. Germline V gene sequence: CDR1 MDHEN, CDR2 SYDVKM. CDR3 length equals 15 residues. Written as DNA, the CDR3 is TGTGCCAGCAGTCCGGGGGGGCCGTCTAACTATGGCTACACCTTC. It specifies CASSPGGPSNYGYTF.

V usage is TRBV5-1 and J usage is TRBJ1-1, with 7 bases that match TRBD1. The CDR3 length is 16 residues. Trimming at V came to 0 bases and at J to 3 bases, leaving 8 bases not matched to a gene. From germline, CDR1 is SGHRS and CDR2 YFSETQ. The chain's CDR3 is CASSLVATGSDTEAFF. The CDR3 bases are TGCGCCAGCAGCTTGGTGGCGACAGGGTCGGACACTGAAGCTTTCTTT.

The chain employs TRBV27 and TRBJ2-3; TRBD2 matches at 13 bases. This CDR3 has 16 residues. Germline V gene sequence: CDR1 MNHEY, CDR2 SMNVEV (reference sequence). The V segment lost 4 bases and the J segment 4 bases; nucleotides outside the gene matches: 5. The chain's CDR3 is CASSSGLAGWPDTQYF. The CDR3 coding sequence is TGTGCCAGCAGTTCGGGACTAGCGGGATGGCCAGATACGCAGTATTTT.

The chain joins TRBV5-6 to TRBJ1-5, with no clear D. Between the trimmed V and J ends, which lost 4 bases and 3 bases, there was a span of 14 bases. The length of the CDR3 is 15 residues. Looked up from germline, CDR1 is SGHDT and CDR2 is YYEEEE. CDR3 in DNA: TGTGCCAGCAGCCGGACTCAAGGGTCCAATCAGCCCCAGCATTTT. Translating it yields CASSRTQGSNQPQHF. Looking up the rest from reference TRBV5-6 and TRBJ1-5 gives the full variable domain: DAGVTQSPTHLIKTRGQQVTLRCSPKSGHDTVSWYQQALGQGPQFIFQYYEEEERQRGNFPDRFSGHQFPNYSSELNVNALLLGDSALYLCASSRTQGSNQPQHFGDGTRLSIL.

The chain couples TRBV4-1 to TRBJ2-5; 7 nucleotides agree with TRBD2. The CDR3 sequence is 15 residues long. Germline CDR1 is MGHRA and CDR2 is YSYEKL. J lost 2 bases, V lost 4 bases, and 7 bases had no gene match. The CDR3 here is CASSLSTGLQETQYF. Here the CDR3 DNA reads TGCGCCAGCAGCCTTTCGACGGGACTACAAGAGACCCAGTACTTC.

The genes are TRBV5-7 and TRBJ1-4; tentative D call: TRBD1 (5 bases). TRBV5-7 is flagged as an ORF with uncertain function. Trimming removed 4 bases from V and 3 bases from J, with 10 bases in between. The CDR3 runs to 14 residues. For the CDR3, the DNA is TGTGCCAGCAGCCCTGACAGCGCTAATGAAAAACTGTTTTTT. This translates into CASSPDSANEKLFF.

The CDR3 here is CASSGQPGGNEKLFF. CDR3 nucleotides: TGTGCCAGCAGTGGACAACCGGGAGGAAATGAAAAACTGTTTTTT. The rearrangement joins TRBV27 to TRBJ1-4, with a weak D call TRBD1 (5 bases). This CDR3 spans 15 amino acids. Between the trimmed V and J ends, which lost 5 bases and 5 bases, there was a span of 15 bases. Per germline, CDR1 MNHEY and CDR2 SMNVEV (reference sequence).

V usage is TRBV5-1 and J usage is TRBJ1-2; 8 positions match TRBD1. The CDR3 is 14 amino acids. After removal of 2 bases from V and 3 bases from J, the junction contained 3 bases not matched to a gene. CDR1 and CDR2 (germline): SGHRS, YFSETQ. In DNA form, the CDR3 reads TGCGCCAGCAGCTTTCAGGGGGCGGACTATGGCTACACCTTC. It translates to CASSFQGADYGYTF.